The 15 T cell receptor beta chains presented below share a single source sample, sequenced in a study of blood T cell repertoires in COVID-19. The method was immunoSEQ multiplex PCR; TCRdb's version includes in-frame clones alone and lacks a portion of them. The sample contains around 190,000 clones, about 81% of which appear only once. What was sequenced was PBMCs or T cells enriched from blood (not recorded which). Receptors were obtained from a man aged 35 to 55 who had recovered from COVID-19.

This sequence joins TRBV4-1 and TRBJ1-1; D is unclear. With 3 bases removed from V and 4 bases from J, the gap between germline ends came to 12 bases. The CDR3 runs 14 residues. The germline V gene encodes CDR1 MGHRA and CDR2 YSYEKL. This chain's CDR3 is CASSHQVGRTEAFF. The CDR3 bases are TGCGCCAGCAGCCACCAGGTTGGTCGCACTGAAGCTTTCTTT.

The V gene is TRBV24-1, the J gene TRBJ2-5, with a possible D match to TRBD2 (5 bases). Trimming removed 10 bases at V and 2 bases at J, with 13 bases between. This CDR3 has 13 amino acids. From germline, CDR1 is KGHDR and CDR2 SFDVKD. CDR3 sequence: CATQRGQQETQYF. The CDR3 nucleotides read TGTGCCACTCAAAGAGGGCAACAAGAGACCCAGTACTTC.

The DNA of the CDR3 is TGTGCCAGCAGCCGACAGGGGGACGCCGGGGAGCTGTTTTTT. Translated, it gives CASSRQGDAGELFF. This chain joins TRBV7-9 and TRBJ2-2; 9 bases line up with TRBD1. The trim removed 5 bases at V and 6 bases at J, leaving 4 bases unmatched. The length of the CDR3 is 14 residues. Germline V gene data show CDR1 as SEHNR and CDR2 as FQNEAQ (reference sequence).

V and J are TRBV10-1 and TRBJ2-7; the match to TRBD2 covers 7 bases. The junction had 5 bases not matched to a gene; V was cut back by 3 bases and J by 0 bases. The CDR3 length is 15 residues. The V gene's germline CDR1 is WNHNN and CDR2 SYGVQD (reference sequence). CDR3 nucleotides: TGCGCCAGCAGTGAAGCGGGATTGGGCTCCTACGAGCAGTACTTC. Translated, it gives CASSEAGLGSYEQYF.

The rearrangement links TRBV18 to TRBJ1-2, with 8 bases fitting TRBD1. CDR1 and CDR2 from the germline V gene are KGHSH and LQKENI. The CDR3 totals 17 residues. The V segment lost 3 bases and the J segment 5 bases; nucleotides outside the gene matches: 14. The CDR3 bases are TGTGCCAGCTCACCCCCCGGCGGGACAGGAGTAAGATATGGCTACACCTTC. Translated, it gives CASSPPGGTGVRYGYTF.

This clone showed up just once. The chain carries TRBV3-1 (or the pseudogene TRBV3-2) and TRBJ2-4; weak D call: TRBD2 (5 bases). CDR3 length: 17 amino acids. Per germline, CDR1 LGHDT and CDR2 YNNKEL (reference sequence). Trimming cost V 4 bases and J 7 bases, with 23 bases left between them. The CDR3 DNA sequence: TGTGCCAGCAGCCCCTATCGGACTTACCCCTCGGGGAACATTCAGTACTTC. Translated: CASSPYRTYPSGNIQYF.

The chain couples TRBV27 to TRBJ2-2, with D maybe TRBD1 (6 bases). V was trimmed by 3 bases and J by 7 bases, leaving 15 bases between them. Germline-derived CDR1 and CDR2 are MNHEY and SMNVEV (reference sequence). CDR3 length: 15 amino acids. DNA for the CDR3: TGTGCCAGCAGTTTGGGGGCAGGGGTTATCGGGGAGCTGTTTTTT. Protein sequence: CASSLGAGVIGELFF.

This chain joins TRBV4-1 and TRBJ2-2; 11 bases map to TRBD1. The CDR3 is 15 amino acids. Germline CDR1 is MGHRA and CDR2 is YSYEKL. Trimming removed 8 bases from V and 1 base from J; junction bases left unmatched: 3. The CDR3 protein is CASGQGALNTGELFF. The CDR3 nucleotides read TGCGCCAGCGGACAGGGGGCGTTGAACACCGGGGAGCTGTTTTTT.

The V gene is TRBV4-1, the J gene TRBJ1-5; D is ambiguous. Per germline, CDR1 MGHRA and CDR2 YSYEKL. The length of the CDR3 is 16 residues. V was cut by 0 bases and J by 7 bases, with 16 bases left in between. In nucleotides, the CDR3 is TGCGCCAGCAGCCAAGATAGGTGGGTCCGGGGACAGCCCCAGCATTTT. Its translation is CASSQDRWVRGQPQHF.

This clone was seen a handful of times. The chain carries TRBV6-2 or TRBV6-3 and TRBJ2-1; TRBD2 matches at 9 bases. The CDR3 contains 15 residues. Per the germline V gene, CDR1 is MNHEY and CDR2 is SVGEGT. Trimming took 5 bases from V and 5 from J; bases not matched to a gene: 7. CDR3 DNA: TGTGCCAGCAGTCCCGTGGGACTAGCCAACAATGAGCAGTTCTTC. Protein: CASSPVGLANNEQFF.

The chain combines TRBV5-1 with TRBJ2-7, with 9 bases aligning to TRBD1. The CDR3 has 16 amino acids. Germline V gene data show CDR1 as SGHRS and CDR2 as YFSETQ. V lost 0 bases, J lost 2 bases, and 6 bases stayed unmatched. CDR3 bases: TGCGCCAGCAGCTTGGGAACGGGACAGGGAGCCTACGAGCAGTACTTC. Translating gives CASSLGTGQGAYEQYF.

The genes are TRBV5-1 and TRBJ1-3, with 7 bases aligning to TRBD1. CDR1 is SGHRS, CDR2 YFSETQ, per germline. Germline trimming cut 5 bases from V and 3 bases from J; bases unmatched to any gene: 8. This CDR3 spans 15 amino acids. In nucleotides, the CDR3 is TGCGCCAGCAGTTACGAGGGGGCGCATGGAAACACCATATATTTT. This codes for CASSYEGAHGNTIYF.

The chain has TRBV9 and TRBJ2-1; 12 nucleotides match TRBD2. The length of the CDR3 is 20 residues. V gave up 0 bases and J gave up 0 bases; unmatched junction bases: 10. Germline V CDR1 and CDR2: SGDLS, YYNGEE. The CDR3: CASSVGGGLAGLSSYNEQFF. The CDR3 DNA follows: TGTGCCAGCAGCGTAGGGGGGGGACTAGCGGGCCTAAGCTCCTACAATGAGCAGTTCTTC. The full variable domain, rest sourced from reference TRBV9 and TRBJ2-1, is DSGVTQTPKHLITATGQRVTLRCSPRSGDLSVYWYQQSLDQGLQFLIQYYNGEERAKGNILERFSAQQFPDLHSELNLSSLELGDSALYFCASSVGGGLAGLSSYNEQFFGPGTRLTVL.

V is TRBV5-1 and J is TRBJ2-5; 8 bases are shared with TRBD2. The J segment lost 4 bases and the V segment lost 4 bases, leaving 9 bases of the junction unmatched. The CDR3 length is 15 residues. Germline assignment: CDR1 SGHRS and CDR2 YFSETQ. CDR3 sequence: CASSPDRAGGETQYF. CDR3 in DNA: TGCGCCAGCAGCCCAGACCGCGCGGGGGGAGAGACCCAGTACTTC.

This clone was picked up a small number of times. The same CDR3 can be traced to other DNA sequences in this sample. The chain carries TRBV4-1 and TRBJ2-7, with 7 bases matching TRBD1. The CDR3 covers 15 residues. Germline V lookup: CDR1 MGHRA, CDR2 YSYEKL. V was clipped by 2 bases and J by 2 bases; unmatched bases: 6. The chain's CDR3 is CASSQRTGSPYEQYF. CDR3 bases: TGCGCCAGCAGCCAAAGGACAGGTAGCCCCTACGAGCAGTACTTC.